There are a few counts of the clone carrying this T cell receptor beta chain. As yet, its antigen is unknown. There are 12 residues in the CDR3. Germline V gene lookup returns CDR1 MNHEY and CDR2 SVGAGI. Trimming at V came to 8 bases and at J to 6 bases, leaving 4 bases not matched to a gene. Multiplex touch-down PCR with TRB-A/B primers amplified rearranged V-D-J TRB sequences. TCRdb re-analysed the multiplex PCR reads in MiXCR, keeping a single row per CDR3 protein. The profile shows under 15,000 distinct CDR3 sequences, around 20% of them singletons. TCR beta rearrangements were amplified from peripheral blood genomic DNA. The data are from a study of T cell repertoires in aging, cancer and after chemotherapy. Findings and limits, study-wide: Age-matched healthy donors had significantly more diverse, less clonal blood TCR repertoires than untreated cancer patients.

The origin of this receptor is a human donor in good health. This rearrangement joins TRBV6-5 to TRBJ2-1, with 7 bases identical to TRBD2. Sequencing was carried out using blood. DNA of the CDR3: TGTGCCAGCGGGGGGGGGTCCAATGAGCAGTTCTTC. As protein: CASGGGSNEQFF.